This note documents a single TCR beta chain sequence. The data were obtained in a study of spatial heterogeneity in lung cancer. From the 5' RACE reads, TCRdb called clonotypes with MiXCR, one entry per CDR3 protein. The sample lists roughly 49,000 distinct CDR3 sequences, less than 9% occurring once. Time point here: sample taken at primary tumor resection. Whole RNA, which was extracted from tumor, nontumor lung tissue or frozen PBMC, was sequenced without any cell sorting. The CDR3 totals 14 residues. V lost 5 bases and J lost 1, with 11 bases in between. Germline assignment: CDR1 PRHDT and CDR2 FYEKMQ (reference sequence).

The TCR comes from a female donor with early-stage non-small cell lung cancer. Sequencing used PBMCs, obtained at surgery. The chain has TRBV13 and TRBJ2-5; possible D gene TRBD1, 5 bases. The CDR3 reads CASSLRQPQETQYF. The DNA of the CDR3 is TGTGCCAGCAGCCTCCGACAGCCCCAAGAGACCCAGTACTTC.